These 28 T cell receptor beta chains were sequenced from one sample in a study of T cells in Graves' hyperthyroidism and ophthalmopathy. Amplification targeted TCR beta CDR3 regions from RNA transcripts. Primed by the HTBI set, a first-round RT-PCR was run on the TCR CDR3. A single record per CDR3 protein comes from TCRdb applying MiXCR to the multiplex PCR reads. This sample has about 570,000 distinct CDR3 sequences; 35% to 55% occur once, and the top ten carry roughly 20%. The sequenced sample was peripheral blood or thyroid tissue (not recorded which). These receptors all come from an adult woman with Graves' disease, either hyperthyroidism or ophthalmopathy (not recorded which).

V and J are TRBV12-3 or TRBV12-4 and TRBJ2-1; possible D gene TRBD2, 6 bases. Trimming removed 8 bases at V and 11 bases at J, with 16 bases between. The CDR3 totals 12 residues. The CDR3 loop is CASRSGPPKQFF. CDR3 nucleotides: TGTGCCAGCCGCAGCGGGCCCCCAAAGCAGTTCTTC.

The sample holds many counts of this clonotype. The chain joins TRBV12-3 or TRBV12-4 to TRBJ2-5; 7 bases map to TRBD1. The CDR3 runs to 15 residues. V was clipped by 6 bases and J by 5 bases; unmatched bases: 12. This CDR3 reads CASRSPDRLEETQYF. CDR3 bases: TGTGCCAGCAGATCACCGGACAGGCTTGAGGAGACCCAGTACTTC.

This chain uses TRBV25-1 with TRBJ1-6, with TRBD1 as a possible D gene (6 bases). The germline V gene encodes CDR1 MGHDK and CDR2 SYGVNS. Trimming took 3 bases from V and 6 from J, leaving 18 bases between them. The CDR3 is 17 amino acids. CDR3 DNA: TGTGCCAGCAGTGATAGTGGGCAGGGGAAGGGTAATTCACCCCTCCACTTT. Its translation is CASSDSGQGKGNSPLHF.

This clonotype appeared many times. The J gene is TRBJ2-5, the V gene TRBV10-1; a possible D gene is TRBD2 (5 bases). The germline V and J ends were trimmed by 0 bases and 2 bases, with 13 bases remaining between them. CDR1 is WNHNN, CDR2 SYGVQD, per germline (reference sequence). The CDR3 is made up of 16 amino acids. The CDR3 DNA sequence: TGCGCCAGCAGTGAGTCATCCACTAGTGGTCAAGAGACCCAGTACTTC. Its protein product is CASSESSTSGQETQYF.

The chain recombines TRBV20-1 with TRBJ1-3; D is ambiguous. The germline V gene has CDR1 DFQATT and CDR2 SNEGSKA (reference sequence). The CDR3 is made up of 12 amino acids. V was clipped by 6 bases and J by 2 bases, with 8 bases between them. CDR3 residues: CSAFRPGNTIYF. The CDR3 DNA is TGCAGTGCGTTCAGGCCTGGAAACACCATATATTTT.

The chain couples TRBV11-2 to TRBJ1-5, with 7 bases lining up with TRBD1. Germline loops: CDR1 SGHAT, CDR2 FQNNGV. The CDR3 is 16 residues long. J lost 3 bases, V lost 4 bases, and 9 bases had no gene match. CDR3: CASSSGPDRTNQPQHF. The CDR3, as DNA: TGTGCCAGCAGCTCTGGACCGGACAGGACCAATCAGCCCCAGCATTTT. Supplemented by reference TRBV11-2 and TRBJ1-5, the full variable domain reads EAGVAQSPRYKIIEKRQSVAFWCNPISGHATLYWYQQILGQGPKLLIQFQNNGVVDDSQLPKDRFSAERLKGVDSTLKIQPAKLEDSAVYLCASSSGPDRTNQPQHFGDGTRLSIL.

In this sample, this clonotype turned up many times. The chain recombines TRBV7-3 with TRBJ1-1, with TRBD1 matching over 10 bases. CDR1 is SGHTA, CDR2 FQGTGA, per germline. Trimming at V came to 2 bases and at J to 5 bases, leaving 2 bases not matched to a gene. The CDR3 is 14 residues long. CDR3 bases: TGTGCCAGCAGCTTAGGGACAGGGGCGACTGAAGCTTTCTTT. This gives the protein CASSLGTGATEAFF.

Concerning this clonotype itself: A much larger clone is a single base away; this may be a read error. The chain employs TRBV7-8 and TRBJ1-5; TRBD1 aligns across 7 bases. Germline CDR1 is SGHVS and CDR2 is FQNEAQ. Trimming at V came to 4 bases and at J to 5 bases, leaving 5 bases not matched to a gene. The CDR3 loop spans 14 amino acids. The CDR3 DNA reads TGTGCCAGCAGCTCAGGACAGGACGATCAGCCCCAGCATTTT. Translation: CASSSGQDDQPQHF.

This clonotype was observed at least ten times. The gene calls are TRBV5-1 and TRBJ2-7; D is perhaps TRBD1 (6 bases). There are 17 residues in the CDR3. Per germline, CDR1 SGHRS and CDR2 YFSETQ. Trimming shortened V by 7 bases and J by 1 base, and 24 bases separated the two germline ends. The CDR3 DNA reads TGCGCCAGCGGAATACAACCCAGGGGAAAAGGGTCCTACGAGCAGTACTTC. It codes for CASGIQPRGKGSYEQYF.

V is TRBV29-1 and J is TRBJ1-5; no definite D call. Trimming cost V 6 bases and J 0 bases, with 21 bases left between them. The CDR3 extends over 17 amino acids. Germline V gene data show CDR1 as SQVTM and CDR2 as ANQGSEA. Here the CDR3 DNA reads TGCAGCGTCCAAAATCATACAGAGCTCTATAGCAATCAGCCCCAGCATTTT. Its translation is CSVQNHTELYSNQPQHF.

J is TRBJ1-5 and V is TRBV29-1, with D unresolved. Germline loops: CDR1 SQVTM, CDR2 ANQGSEA. The CDR3 has 11 residues. V lost 7 bases and J 7 bases, leaving 11 bases between the germline ends. CDR3 nucleotide sequence: TGCAGCGGCCCCGGCGGACAGCCCCAGCATTTT. Translation: CSGPGGQPQHF.

In the case of this clonotype: Just one base apart from a much larger clone, this may be a read error. This rearrangement joins TRBV10-3 to TRBJ2-7; the D is unclear. V lost 5 bases and J 3 bases, leaving 14 bases between the germline ends. The germline V gene has CDR1 ENHRY and CDR2 SYGVKD. The CDR3 spans 14 residues. DNA for the CDR3: TGTGCCATCAGTTACTTGCGCAGGAACTACGAGCAGTACTTC. This encodes CAISYLRRNYEQYF.

The chain carries TRBV9 and TRBJ2-1, with D unclear. Germline V gene data show CDR1 as SGDLS and CDR2 as YYNGEE. Trimming cost V 0 bases and J 8 bases, with 12 bases left between them. This CDR3 region has 14 residues. CDR3 DNA: TGTGCCAGCAGCGTAGTGAGTTTTGTCGATGAGCAGTTCTTC. Encoded protein: CASSVVSFVDEQFF.

This clonotype was observed many times. This chain connects TRBV6-5 to TRBJ2-7; D is unclear. V was shortened by 5 bases and J by 7 bases, with 12 bases between the two germline ends. The CDR3 runs to 12 residues. Germline CDR1 is MNHEY and CDR2 is SVGAGI. DNA for the CDR3: TGTGCCAGCAGTCCATCGACTTGGGAGCAGTACTTC. Encoded protein: CASSPSTWEQYF.

This clonotype was detected once. This CDR3 reads CSVVQDNYGYTF. CDR3 in DNA: TGCAGCGTTGTACAGGATAACTATGGCTACACCTTC. V is TRBV29-1 and J is TRBJ1-2; D may be TRBD1 (5 bases). From germline, CDR1 is SQVTM and CDR2 ANQGSEA. The V and J ends lost 4 bases and 1 base respectively, with 7 bases between them. This CDR3 region has 12 residues.

At least ten counts were recorded for this clonotype. V is TRBV29-1 and J is TRBJ1-1; D is ambiguous. The CDR3 has 14 residues. Trimming pared 0 bases from V and 1 base from J, leaving 9 bases between. The germline V gene encodes CDR1 SQVTM and CDR2 ANQGSEA. CDR3 in DNA: TGCAGCGTTGAAGATCTTTTTAAGAACACTGAAGCTTTCTTT. It is translated as CSVEDLFKNTEAFF.

This clonotype was observed at least ten times. The gene calls are TRBV20-1 and TRBJ2-7, with 8 bases aligning to TRBD2. There are 16 residues in the CDR3. J lost 1 base, V lost 3 bases, and 11 bases had no gene match. CDR1 and CDR2 from the germline V gene are DFQATT and SNEGSKA (reference sequence). CDR3 sequence reads: CSARRAGVALSYEQYF. DNA of the CDR3: TGCAGTGCTAGGAGAGCGGGAGTGGCCCTTTCCTACGAGCAGTACTTC.

Ten or more counts support this clonotype. The chain employs TRBV6-1 and TRBJ2-7, with 7 nucleotides matching TRBD2. Germline assignment: CDR1 MNHNS and CDR2 SASEGT. The CDR3 consists of 14 residues. With V trimmed by 4 bases and J by 3 bases, 6 bases remained unmatched. CDR3 loop: CASSGRTRHYEQYF. The CDR3 region has the DNA TGTGCCAGCAGTGGGAGGACTAGACACTACGAGCAGTACTTC.

The J gene is TRBJ1-3, the V gene TRBV5-6; D is unresolved. V was clipped by 3 bases and J by 0 bases, with 10 bases between them. The CDR3 has 15 amino acids. From germline, CDR1 is SGHDT and CDR2 YYEEEE. CDR3 nucleotide sequence: TGTGCCAGCAGCTCCCTCGGAGACTCTGGAAACACCATATATTTT. This sequence encodes CASSSLGDSGNTIYF.

This clonotype was observed at least ten times. The genes are TRBV12-3 or TRBV12-4 and TRBJ2-7, with 8 bases aligning to TRBD2. The ends lost 8 bases at V and 1 base at J; junction bases unmatched: 1. The CDR3 is made up of 12 amino acids. This chain's CDR3 is CASAGGSYEQYF. In DNA, the CDR3 is TGTGCCAGCGCGGGGGGTTCCTACGAGCAGTACTTC.

This clonotype was picked up many times. The chain recombines TRBV6-6 with TRBJ1-1, with D maybe TRBD1 (5 bases). V was pared by 0 bases and J by 10 bases, with 18 bases between. Germline-derived CDR1 and CDR2 are MNHNY and SVGAGI (reference sequence). The CDR3 length is 15 residues. The CDR3 DNA follows: TGTGCCAGCAGTTACTCGAGAGACAGCACCCAGGGAGCTTTCTTT. The encoded protein is CASSYSRDSTQGAFF.

This clonotype showed up just a few times. It is unclear where the CDR3 begins or ends on the DNA, so no DNA is shown, and the CDR3 is as TCRdb lists it. The V and J genes are TRBV10-2 and TRBJ1-2. The CDR3 length equals 16 residues, ends included. Germline V lookup: CDR1 WSHSY, CDR2 SAAADI. The CDR3 protein is CAARGTSLHNNYGCTF.

This clonotype was counted ten times or more. The chain recombines TRBV7-6 with TRBJ1-1, with D tentatively TRBD1 (6 bases). Germline CDR1 SGHVS, CDR2 FNYEAQ. The CDR3 loop spans 12 amino acids. With 5 bases removed from V and 10 bases from J, the gap between germline ends came to 14 bases. CDR3 sequence reads: CASSLRGRRAFF. The CDR3 nucleotides read TGTGCCAGCAGCCTCAGGGGCCGGCGAGCTTTCTTT.

V gene TRBV2 combines with J gene TRBJ1-5; D might be TRBD1 (6 bases). This CDR3 contains 14 residues. From germline, CDR1 is SNHLY and CDR2 FYNNEI. Trimming left V 7 bases short and J 1 base short, with 11 bases between. This CDR3 reads CASKQGSSNQPQHF. CDR3 coding DNA: TGTGCCAGCAAGCAGGGGAGCAGCAATCAGCCCCAGCATTTT.

This clonotype was detected ten times or more. The rearrangement links TRBV7-9 to TRBJ2-5; TRBD1 agrees at 8 bases. V lost 4 bases to trimming and J lost 5 bases; unmatched junction nucleotides: 15. CDR1 SEHNR and CDR2 FQNEAQ come from the germline V gene (reference sequence). CDR3 size: 17 residues. The CDR3 is CASSSIHLGQGQETQYF. CDR3 in DNA: TGTGCCAGCAGCTCCATCCACCTCGGACAGGGTCAGGAGACCCAGTACTTC.

This clonotype showed up many times. V usage is TRBV6-2 or TRBV6-3 and J usage is TRBJ2-2, with 10 bases matching TRBD2. CDR1 and CDR2 from the germline V gene are MNHEY and SVGEGT. The CDR3 covers 15 residues. V trimming: 6 bases; J trimming: 1 base; junction bases outside the gene matches: 2. The CDR3 loop is CASRGLARNTGELFF. The CDR3 DNA is TGTGCCAGCAGGGGACTAGCGCGGAACACCGGGGAGCTGTTTTTT.

The chain employs TRBV20-1 and TRBJ1-1, with TRBD1 matching 7 bases. Losses at the gene ends were 8 bases for V and 5 bases for J; bases not matched to a gene: 8. There are 12 residues in the CDR3. CDR1 is DFQATT, CDR2 SNEGSKA, per germline (reference sequence). The CDR3 here is CSPGQALTEAFF. CDR3 sequence (DNA): TGCAGTCCTGGACAGGCTTTGACTGAAGCTTTCTTT.

Ten or more counts support this clonotype. This rearrangement joins TRBV7-3 to TRBJ2-7, with 16 bases that match TRBD2. The CDR3 spans 13 residues. V lost 6 bases and J lost 12; bases outside the gene matches: 5. CDR1 and CDR2 from the germline V gene are SGHTA and FQGTGA. The CDR3 DNA follows: TGTGCCAGCAGATTGGGACTAGCGGGAGGGCGGTACTTC. Translating it yields CASRLGLAGGRYF.